This T cell receptor (beta chain) comes out of a study of shared clonotypes between healthy human individuals. Note on this clone: The antigen is not known.

Method: immunoSEQ multiplex PCR; TCRdb's copy keeps in-frame clones and lacks some. This sample yields some 2,000,000 clones, of which approximately 96% are seen a single time; 0.1% to 0.15% belongs to the top ten. Study results and limitations: Generally, naive subsets came out with larger estimated richness than memory subsets.

Sequenced: naive CD4+ T cells sorted from blood. Noted subset: CD45RA+ positively selected. This clonotype originated in a man between 18 and 29 years old in good health.

The CDR3 DNA reads as TGTGCCAGCAGCTTGGGAAAAGGGGGCCAAGAGACCCAGTACTTC. Its protein is CASSLGKGGQETQYF. The V and J genes are TRBV5-4 and TRBJ2-5, with TRBD1 as a possible D gene (6 bases). There are 15 residues in the CDR3. V lost 0 bases, J lost 1 base, and 10 bases lay in between. Per the germline V gene, CDR1 is SGHNT and CDR2 is YYREEE (reference sequence).